A selection of T cell receptor beta chains follows, all from one sample in a study of response to subunit inactivated influenza vaccine. Each CDR3 protein gets one entry after TCRdb re-called the RT-PCR reads with MiXCR. The sample records under 200,000 distinct CDR3 sequences, about 10% being singletons. Sequenced material: CD8+ T cells sorted from PBMCs, taken approximately 25 months after vaccination. These receptors came from a man between 50 and 75 years old who received an inactivated influenza vaccine. CDR3s include the opening cysteine and the closing phenylalanine or tryptophan. The D gene is left open where the match is weak. The listing skips clone size in some rows; elsewhere it reads once, few, many or a size class.

CDR3 DNA: TGTGCCAGCGGGGGAGGCGGGAGATACAATGAGCAGTTCTTC
CDR3 protein: CASGGGGRYNEQFF
V gene: TRBV12-3/TRBV12-4
clone size: few
D gene: TRBD2
J gene: TRBJ2-1

CDR3 DNA: TGCAGTGCTGGAGGAGGGGGAGGCACCGGGGAGCTGTTTTTT
CDR3 protein: CSAGGGGGTGELFF
V gene: TRBV20-1
clone size: NA
D gene: NA
J gene: TRBJ2-2

CDR3 DNA: TGTGCCAGCAGCTACCTAGCGGAAACCTACAATGAGCAGTTCTTC
CDR3 protein: CASSYLAETYNEQFF
V gene: TRBV7-2
clone size: few
D gene: TRBD2
J gene: TRBJ2-1

CDR3 DNA: TGCAGTGCTAGGGGACCGGACAGCTACAATGAGCAGTTCTTC
CDR3 protein: CSARGPDSYNEQFF
V gene: TRBV20-1
clone size: NA
D gene: NA
J gene: TRBJ2-1

CDR3 DNA: TGTGCCAGCAGTTACCGGACAGGGCGCGGCTACACCTTC
CDR3 protein: CASSYRTGRGYTF
V gene: TRBV6-5
clone size: many
D gene: TRBD1
J gene: TRBJ1-2

CDR3 DNA: TGTGCCAGCAGCTACCGCTCGGACAAACCCGACTACGAGCAGTACTTC
CDR3 protein: CASSYRSDKPDYEQYF
V gene: TRBV7-9
clone size: NA
D gene: NA
J gene: TRBJ2-7

CDR3 DNA: TGCGCCAGCAGCCTGACTCTAGCGGGACCCTACAATGAGCAGTTCTTC
CDR3 protein: CASSLTLAGPYNEQFF
V gene: TRBV3-1
clone size: NA
D gene: TRBD2
J gene: TRBJ2-1

CDR3 DNA: TGTGCCAGCAGTGACGGGGCGAGCTCTGGAAACACCATATATTTT
CDR3 protein: CASSDGASSGNTIYF
V gene: TRBV6-4
clone size: NA
D gene: NA
J gene: TRBJ1-3

CDR3 DNA: TGCAGTGCGTGGACTAGCGGGAGGTCGGGTGAGCAGTTCTTC
CDR3 protein: CSAWTSGRSGEQFF
V gene: TRBV20-1
clone size: NA
D gene: TRBD2
J gene: TRBJ2-1

CDR3 DNA: TGTGCCAGCAGACAAGCGGGATACAGCTCCTACAATGAGCAGTTCTTC
CDR3 protein: CASRQAGYSSYNEQFF
V gene: TRBV7-9
clone size: few
D gene: TRBD2
J gene: TRBJ2-1

CDR3 DNA: TGCAGCGCAACAGGTGCCGGTGGGAATGAGCAGTTCTTC
CDR3 protein: CSATGAGGNEQFF
V gene: TRBV29-1
clone size: many
D gene: NA
J gene: TRBJ2-1

CDR3 DNA: TGTGCCAGCAGCTTATCGGCCCTTAATGAAAAACTGTTTTTT
CDR3 protein: CASSLSALNEKLFF
V gene: TRBV13
clone size: NA
D gene: NA
J gene: TRBJ1-4

CDR3 DNA: TGTGCCAGCAGTTTTACGAGCGGGAGTCACACAGATACGCAGTATTTT
CDR3 protein: CASSFTSGSHTDTQYF
V gene: TRBV12-3/TRBV12-4
clone size: few
D gene: TRBD2
J gene: TRBJ2-3

CDR3 DNA: TGTGCCAGCAGCCAAGAAGCGGAGGGGGCCTACGAGCAGTACTTC
CDR3 protein: CASSQEAEGAYEQYF
V gene: TRBV4-2
clone size: few
D gene: NA
J gene: TRBJ2-7

CDR3 DNA: TGCGCCAGCAGTGAGTCTGACAGGGGGGCTCAGCCCCAGCATTTT
CDR3 protein: CASSESDRGAQPQHF
V gene: TRBV10-2
clone size: NA
D gene: TRBD1
J gene: TRBJ1-5

CDR3 DNA: TGTGCCAGCAGCCCTTCATCGTGGGGGACTAATGAAAAACTGTTTTTT
CDR3 protein: CASSPSSWGTNEKLFF
V gene: TRBV4-2
clone size: few
D gene: NA
J gene: TRBJ1-4

CDR3 DNA: TGTGCCAGCAGCTTCCCTAGCTCCTACAATGAGCAGTTCTTC
CDR3 protein: CASSFPSSYNEQFF
V gene: TRBV5-6
clone size: many
D gene: NA
J gene: TRBJ2-1

CDR3 DNA: TGCAGCGTTGAAGAGCTCATAAGGGATAGGGAGTTCTTC
CDR3 protein: CSVEELIRDREFF
V gene: TRBV29-1
clone size: few
D gene: NA
J gene: TRBJ2-1

CDR3 DNA: TGTGCCAGCAGTTTATCGCCGGGGGCTAGTTTTTACGAGCAGTACTTC
CDR3 protein: CASSLSPGASFYEQYF
V gene: TRBV27
clone size: few
D gene: NA
J gene: TRBJ2-7

CDR3 DNA: TGTGCCAGCAGCCCGCCGACTAGCGGACCGTTAGATGAGCAGTTCTTC
CDR3 protein: CASSPPTSGPLDEQFF
V gene: TRBV7-9
clone size: few
D gene: TRBD2
J gene: TRBJ2-1

CDR3 DNA: TGCGCCAGCAGCCTAAAGGTATTCGCAGCGGAAACAGATACGCAGTATTTT
CDR3 protein: CASSLKVFAAETDTQYF
V gene: TRBV4-3
clone size: many
D gene: NA
J gene: TRBJ2-3

CDR3 DNA: TGTGCCAGCAGCTTAGAGTCTAAAAGCTCCTACGAGCAGTACTTC
CDR3 protein: CASSLESKSSYEQYF
V gene: TRBV7-6
clone size: NA
D gene: NA
J gene: TRBJ2-7

CDR3 DNA: TGTGCCAGCAGCTTAGGGGGGGATGAGCAGTTCTTC
CDR3 protein: CASSLGGDEQFF
V gene: TRBV11-3
clone size: many
D gene: NA
J gene: TRBJ2-1

CDR3 DNA: TGTGCCAGCAGTTTTCCCCCGGGACTAAATATCTACGAGCAGTACTTC
CDR3 protein: CASSFPPGLNIYEQYF
V gene: TRBV7-9
clone size: NA
D gene: TRBD2
J gene: TRBJ2-7

CDR3 DNA: TGTGCCTCCTGCCAAGAGGCGCCTTTTACACACGAGCAGTACTTC
CDR3 protein: CASCQEAPFTHEQYF
V gene: TRBV3-1
clone size: NA
D gene: NA
J gene: TRBJ2-7

CDR3 DNA: TGCGCCAGCAGCCAAGATGGTGGAGTTTACGAGCAGTACTTC
CDR3 protein: CASSQDGGVYEQYF
V gene: TRBV4-3
clone size: many
D gene: NA
J gene: TRBJ2-7

CDR3 DNA: TGTGCCAGCAGCTTAGAACAGGGCGGGAAGTGGGACGAGCAGTACTTC
CDR3 protein: CASSLEQGGKWDEQYF
V gene: TRBV7-6
clone size: many
D gene: NA
J gene: TRBJ2-7

CDR3 DNA: TGTGCCAGCAGTTTCCCTAGCGGGGGGATCACAGATACGCAGTATTTT
CDR3 protein: CASSFPSGGITDTQYF
V gene: TRBV28
clone size: few
D gene: TRBD2
J gene: TRBJ2-3

CDR3 DNA: TGTGCCAGCAGCGTAGGGGGGAGCAGCTCCTACAATGAGCAGTTCTTC
CDR3 protein: CASSVGGSSSYNEQFF
V gene: TRBV9
clone size: few
D gene: NA
J gene: TRBJ2-1

CDR3 DNA: TGTGCCAGCAGTGACCCGGGAAGCGACAATGAGCAGTTCTTC
CDR3 protein: CASSDPGSDNEQFF
V gene: TRBV2
clone size: few
D gene: NA
J gene: TRBJ2-1

CDR3 DNA: TGCGCCAGCAGCTCGTTCAATGGCTACACCTTC
CDR3 protein: CASSSFNGYTF
V gene: TRBV5-1
clone size: few
D gene: NA
J gene: TRBJ1-2

CDR3 DNA: TGTGCCAGCAGCCCCACCCGGACAGGGGCCCACGAGCAGTACTTC
CDR3 protein: CASSPTRTGAHEQYF
V gene: TRBV7-2
clone size: few
D gene: TRBD1
J gene: TRBJ2-7

CDR3 DNA: TGTGCCAGCAGTTTTGAGGGGTACTATGGCTACACCTTC
CDR3 protein: CASSFEGYYGYTF
V gene: TRBV28
clone size: many
D gene: NA
J gene: TRBJ1-2

CDR3 DNA: TGTGCCAGCAGTTTAGTACTGTACACAGATACGCAGTATTTT
CDR3 protein: CASSLVLYTDTQYF
V gene: TRBV6-5
clone size: few
D gene: NA
J gene: TRBJ2-3

CDR3 DNA: TGTGCCACCAGTGATTGGTCGAAAACGGGAACTATTAACACCGGGGAGCTGTTTTTT
CDR3 protein: CATSDWSKTGTINTGELFF
V gene: TRBV24-1
clone size: NA
D gene: NA
J gene: TRBJ2-2

CDR3 DNA: TGCGCCAGCAGCCACCTGACAGCTAACTATGGCTACACCTTC
CDR3 protein: CASSHLTANYGYTF
V gene: TRBV4-3
clone size: many
D gene: NA
J gene: TRBJ1-2

CDR3 DNA: TGTGCCAGCAGCCAAGATCTGGATGAGCAGTTCTTC
CDR3 protein: CASSQDLDEQFF
V gene: TRBV4-2
clone size: many
D gene: NA
J gene: TRBJ2-1

CDR3 DNA: TGTGCCAGCAGTGAAATTTGGGACCGTAGCACAGATACGCAGTATTTT
CDR3 protein: CASSEIWDRSTDTQYF
V gene: TRBV2
clone size: NA
D gene: NA
J gene: TRBJ2-3

CDR3 DNA: TGCAGCGTTGGGACTAGCGGACCATACGAGCAGTACTTC
CDR3 protein: CSVGTSGPYEQYF
V gene: TRBV29-1
clone size: many
D gene: TRBD2
J gene: TRBJ2-7

CDR3 DNA: TGTGCCAGCAGTTCCTTCGACATCTTCACAGATACGCAGTATTTT
CDR3 protein: CASSSFDIFTDTQYF
V gene: TRBV12-3/TRBV12-4
clone size: few
D gene: NA
J gene: TRBJ2-3